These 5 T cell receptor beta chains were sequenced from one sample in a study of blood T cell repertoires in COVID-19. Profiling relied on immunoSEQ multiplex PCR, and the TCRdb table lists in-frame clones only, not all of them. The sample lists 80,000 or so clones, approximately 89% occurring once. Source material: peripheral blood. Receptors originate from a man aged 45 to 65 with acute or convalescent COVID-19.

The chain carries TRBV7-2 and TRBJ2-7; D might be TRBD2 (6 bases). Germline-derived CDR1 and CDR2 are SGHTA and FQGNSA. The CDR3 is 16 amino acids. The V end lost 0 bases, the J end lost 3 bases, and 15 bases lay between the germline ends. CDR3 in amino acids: CASSLAGSARDYEQYF. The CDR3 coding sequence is TGTGCCAGCAGCTTAGCGGGCTCGGCGCGGGACTACGAGCAGTACTTC.

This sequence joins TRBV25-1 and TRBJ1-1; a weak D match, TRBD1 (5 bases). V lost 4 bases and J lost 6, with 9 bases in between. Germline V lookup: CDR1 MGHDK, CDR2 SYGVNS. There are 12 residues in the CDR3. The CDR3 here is CASSAGYSEAFF. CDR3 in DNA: TGTGCCAGCAGTGCAGGGTATTCTGAAGCTTTCTTT. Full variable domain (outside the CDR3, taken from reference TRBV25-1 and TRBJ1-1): EADIYQTPRYLVIGTGKKITLECSQTMGHDKMYWYQQDPGMELHLIHYSYGVNSTEKGDLSSESTVSRIRTEHFPLTLESARPSHTSQYLCASSAGYSEAFFGQGTRLTVV.

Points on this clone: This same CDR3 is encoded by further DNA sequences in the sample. CDR3: CASSPSPGDTQYF. The CDR3 DNA reads as TGTGCCAGCTCACCCTCCCCCGGGGATACGCAGTATTTT. The rearrangement uses TRBV18 and TRBJ2-3, with no clear D. V was pared by 3 bases and J by 6 bases, with 10 bases between. The CDR3 loop spans 13 amino acids. CDR1 and CDR2 from the germline V gene are KGHSH and LQKENI. Full variable domain (missing parts from reference TRBV18 and TRBJ2-3): NAGVMQNPRHLVRRRGQEARLRCSPMKGHSHVYWYRQLPEEGLKFMVYLQKENIIDESGMPKERFSAEFPKEGPSILRIQQVVRGDSAAYFCASSPSPGDTQYFGPGTRLTVL.

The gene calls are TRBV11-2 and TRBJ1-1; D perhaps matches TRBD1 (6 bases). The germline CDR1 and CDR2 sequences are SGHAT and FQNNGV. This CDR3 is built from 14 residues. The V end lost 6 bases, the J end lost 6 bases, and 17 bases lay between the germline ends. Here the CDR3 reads CASRFAGGGAEAFF. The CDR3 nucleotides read TGTGCCAGCAGATTCGCGGGGGGGGGCGCTGAAGCTTTCTTT.

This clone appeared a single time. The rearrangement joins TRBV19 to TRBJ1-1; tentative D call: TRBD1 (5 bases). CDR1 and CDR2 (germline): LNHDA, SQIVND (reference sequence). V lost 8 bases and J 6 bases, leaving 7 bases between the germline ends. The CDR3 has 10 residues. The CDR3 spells CASGRAEAFF. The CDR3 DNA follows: TGTGCCAGTGGCAGGGCTGAAGCTTTCTTT.